The clone carrying this T cell receptor (beta chain) has a count of ten or more. The target antigen is unknown. This entry is derived from a study of early T cells in non-severe SARS-CoV-2 infection. Whole-study context: Whole-blood bulk RNA, unsorted, was sequenced, and chains were unpaired. Study-level points and caveats: Sequences matched to VDJdb favored anti-spike CD8 responses, while private and CD4 specificities were missed.

CDR3 length equals 14 residues. CDR1 SGHDN and CDR2 FVKESK come from the germline V gene. Between the trimmed V and J ends, which lost 1 base and 9 bases, there was a span of 13 bases. Separate cDNA molecules each had unique molecular identifiers attached to them. TCRdb recomputed calls from the 5' RACE reads with MiXCR, one row per CDR3 protein. This sample has about 48,000 distinct CDR3 sequences, with roughly an eighth found just once. Specimen: whole blood. The sequence came from an adult who was a healthcare worker with PCR-confirmed SARS-CoV-2 infection or an uninfected control (not recorded which). The genes are TRBV14 and TRBJ2-1, with a possible D match to TRBD1 (6 bases). The CDR3 coding sequence is TGTGCCAGCAGCCAAGGGGGGCTCGGAAGTGAGCAGTTCTTC. It encodes CASSQGGLGSEQFF.